One sample yielded the 27 T cell receptor beta chains listed below, sequenced in a study of shared clonotypes between healthy human individuals. Clones were sequenced by immunoSEQ multiplex PCR, and TCRdb holds only the in-frame ones, with some missing. This sample yields hundreds of thousands of clones, of which just over 75% are seen a single time; around 11% belongs to the top ten. The sequenced material came from PBMCs. The origin of the receptors is a woman aged 40 to 49 in good health. Some clones in this sample may be carry-over from other donors' samples.

The chain carries TRBV18 and TRBJ2-7; D unresolved. The CDR3 has 13 amino acids. The V end was cut by 2 bases, the J end by 6 bases, with 11 bases between. Germline V gene lookup returns CDR1 KGHSH and CDR2 LQKENI. CDR3 loop: CASSPRESTEQYF. The CDR3 DNA follows: TGTGCCAGCTCACCAAGAGAGTCTACCGAGCAGTACTTC.

This clone showed up just a few times. The chain couples TRBV19 to TRBJ2-2; D not certain. The germline V and J ends were trimmed by 3 bases and 1 base, with 0 bases remaining between them. The CDR3 consists of 12 residues. Per germline, CDR1 LNHDA and CDR2 SQIVND (reference sequence). Written as DNA, the CDR3 is TGTGCCAGTAGTATGAACACCGGGGAGCTGTTTTTT. Its translation is CASSMNTGELFF. The full variable domain, with the rest looked up from reference TRBV19 and TRBJ2-2, is DGGITQSPKYLFRKEGQNVTLSCEQNLNHDAMYWYRQDPGQGLRLIYYSQIVNDFQKGDIAEGYSVSREKKESFPLTVTSAQKNPTAFYLCASSMNTGELFFGEGSRLTVL.

This clone came up a few times. This chain connects TRBV10-3 to TRBJ1-2; no clear D gene. This CDR3 is built from 15 residues. With 0 bases removed from V and 2 bases from J, the gap between germline ends came to 10 bases. CDR1 is ENHRY and CDR2 is SYGVKD in the germline V gene. The CDR3 region is CAISESGAENYGYTF. The DNA of the CDR3 is TGTGCCATCAGTGAGTCTGGAGCGGAGAACTATGGCTACACCTTC.

The genes are TRBV19 and TRBJ2-5, with D maybe TRBD2 (6 bases). Trimming cost V 6 bases and J 5 bases, with 13 bases left between them. The CDR3 contains 13 residues. CDR1 LNHDA and CDR2 SQIVND come from the germline V gene (reference sequence). In DNA, the CDR3 is TGTGCCAGTAGGGAGGGTTCGGTGGAGACCCAGTACTTC. Translation: CASREGSVETQYF.

This clone has a count of ten or more. At the DNA level, this CDR3 is encoded by other sequences in the same sample as well. The V gene is TRBV5-4, the J gene TRBJ2-7, with TRBD2 identical over 8 bases. There are 14 residues in the CDR3. Trimming at V came to 3 bases and at J to 2 bases, leaving 4 bases not matched to a gene. The germline V gene has CDR1 SGHNT and CDR2 YYREEE (reference sequence). The CDR3 nucleotides are TGTGCCAGCAGCTCCGGGACTAGGGCCTACGAGCAGTACTTC. Translation: CASSSGTRAYEQYF.

This clone occurred a few times. The chain uses TRBV7-8 and TRBJ2-1, with no clear D. This CDR3 is built from 13 residues. Germline loops: CDR1 SGHVS, CDR2 FQNEAQ. Trimming took off 0 bases at V and 9 bases at J, with 9 bases between the two ends. CDR3 coding DNA: TGTGCCAGCAGCTTAGCCACCGGAAGTGAGCAGTTCTTC. Translated, it gives CASSLATGSEQFF.

This chain links TRBV28 with TRBJ2-2, with 8 bases aligning to TRBD2. Germline V gene data show CDR1 as MDHEN and CDR2 as SYDVKM. This CDR3 comprises 16 residues. Trimming cost V 5 bases and J 4 bases; bases outside gene matches: 9. CDR3 DNA: TGTGCCAGCAGTGACGGCGGGAGGCGAGGCACCGGGGAGCTGTTTTTT. As protein: CASSDGGRRGTGELFF.

V gene TRBV5-6 combines with J gene TRBJ2-5, with D unclear. CDR3 length: 14 residues. Trimming removed 4 bases at V and 5 bases at J, with 15 bases between. Germline loops: CDR1 SGHDT, CDR2 YYEEEE. DNA of the CDR3: TGTGCCAGCAGCCTTGGAGTAGTGTCCGAGACCCAGTACTTC. Translating it yields CASSLGVVSETQYF.

The rearrangement joins TRBV7-9 to TRBJ2-7; 10 nucleotides match TRBD2. Germline CDR1 is SEHNR and CDR2 is FQNEAQ (reference sequence). The CDR3 is 16 residues long. Losses at the gene ends were 1 base for V and 2 bases for J; bases not matched to a gene: 5. CDR3 in DNA: TGTGCCAGCAGCTTAGGGCTAGCGGGAGTGACCTACGAGCAGTACTTC. The encoded protein is CASSLGLAGVTYEQYF. Filled out from reference TRBV7-9 and TRBJ2-7, the complete variable domain reads DTGVSQNPRHKITKRGQNVTFRCDPISEHNRLYWYRQTLGQGPEFLTYFQNEAQLEKSRLLSDRFSAERPKGSFSTLEIQRTEQGDSAMYLCASSLGLAGVTYEQYFGPGTRLTVT.

The V call is TRBV10-3, the J call TRBJ2-5, with no clear D. CDR1 ENHRY and CDR2 SYGVKD come from the germline V gene. V was shortened by 9 bases and J by 3 bases, with 11 bases between the two germline ends. The CDR3 extends over 12 amino acids. CDR3 nucleotides: TGTGCCATTGCCGGGCCCGAAGAGACCCAGTACTTC. Amino acids: CAIAGPEETQYF.

This sequence joins TRBV5-1 and TRBJ2-1; 11 bases fit TRBD2. CDR1 SGHRS and CDR2 YFSETQ come from the germline V gene. V gave up 4 bases and J gave up 9 bases; unmatched junction bases: 15. This CDR3 has 17 residues. The CDR3 DNA is TGCGCCAGCAGCCCTATATTAGCGGGAGGGCCTCTTGGTGAGCAGTTCTTC. Amino acids: CASSPILAGGPLGEQFF.

The chain recombines TRBV18 with TRBJ1-2; tentative D call: TRBD1 (5 bases). V lost 2 bases, J lost 4 bases, and 8 bases lay in between. This CDR3 comprises 13 residues. The V gene's germline CDR1 is KGHSH and CDR2 LQKENI. CDR3: CASSPEGSYGYTF. The CDR3 region has the DNA TGTGCCAGCTCACCAGAGGGGTCCTATGGCTACACCTTC.

This chain joins TRBV28 and TRBJ2-5; perhaps TRBD1 as D (5 bases). The CDR3 is 16 residues long. The V gene's germline CDR1 is MDHEN and CDR2 SYDVKM. V was clipped by 3 bases and J by 0 bases, with 14 bases between them. The CDR3 protein is CASSFGAGLYQETQYF. The CDR3 DNA reads as TGTGCCAGCAGTTTTGGGGCAGGCCTGTACCAAGAGACCCAGTACTTC.

This chain connects TRBV28 to TRBJ2-1, with 8 nucleotides matching TRBD2. Germline V gene sequence: CDR1 MDHEN, CDR2 SYDVKM. The V and J ends lost 4 bases and 0 bases, in that order; junction bases with no gene match: 11. This CDR3 has 18 amino acids. CDR3 amino acids: CASSSLIAGPSSYNEQFF. DNA for the CDR3: TGTGCCAGCAGTTCTTTGATAGCGGGGCCCAGCTCCTACAATGAGCAGTTCTTC.

V gene TRBV30 combines with J gene TRBJ1-1, with a weak D call TRBD1 (6 bases). The CDR3 has 12 amino acids. Germline V gene lookup returns CDR1 GTSNPN and CDR2 SVGIG (reference sequence). V gave up 7 bases and J gave up 10 bases, with 19 bases separating them. CDR3 in DNA: TGTGCCTTGGGCCTGCGGGGGGCTGGAGCTTTCTTT. Residues: CALGLRGAGAFF.

The chain links TRBV7-8 to TRBJ1-3; D is possibly TRBD1 (6 bases). Germline lookup yields CDR1 SGHVS and CDR2 FQNEAQ. The CDR3 runs 14 residues. The V end was cut by 5 bases, the J end by 0 bases, with 8 bases between. The CDR3 nucleotides read TGTGCCAGCAGCCCAGGGGTCTCTGGAAACACCATATATTTT. The encoded protein is CASSPGVSGNTIYF.

The V call is TRBV5-1, the J call TRBJ2-7; 9 bases align to TRBD2. Germline-derived CDR1 and CDR2 are SGHRS and YFSETQ. V lost 4 bases, J lost 3 bases, and 5 bases stayed unmatched. The CDR3 runs to 14 residues. This chain's CDR3 is CASSPTSGYYEQYF. CDR3 in DNA: TGCGCCAGCAGCCCGACTAGCGGATACTACGAGCAGTACTTC.

The chain is built from TRBV19 and TRBJ1-5; 8 bases align to TRBD1. The CDR3 covers 15 residues. The junction had 10 bases not matched to a gene; V was cut back by 6 bases and J by 6 bases. Germline V gene data show CDR1 as LNHDA and CDR2 as SQIVND (reference sequence). The CDR3: CASSMGRGQFQPQHF. Here the CDR3 DNA reads TGTGCCAGTAGCATGGGCAGGGGGCAGTTTCAGCCCCAGCATTTT.

The chain joins TRBV6-5 to TRBJ2-6, with a weak D call TRBD2 (5 bases). Germline assignment: CDR1 MNHEY and CDR2 SVGAGI. The CDR3 is made up of 15 amino acids. Trimming cost V 5 bases and J 1 base, with 9 bases left between them. CDR3 amino acids: CASSPRGSGANVLTF. CDR3 in DNA: TGTGCCAGCAGTCCACGGGGATCTGGGGCCAACGTCCTGACTTTC.

The gene calls are TRBV5-4 and TRBJ2-2; D is undetermined. This CDR3 is 11 amino acids long. The germline V gene has CDR1 SGHNT and CDR2 YYREEE (reference sequence). Trimming took off 4 bases at V and 5 bases at J, with 3 bases between the two ends. CDR3 in amino acids: CASSRTGELFF. The CDR3 bases are TGTGCCAGCAGCAGAACCGGGGAGCTGTTTTTT.

The rearrangement uses TRBV7-9 and TRBJ2-3; D not resolved. The CDR3 consists of 13 residues. Between the trimmed V and J ends, which lost 1 base and 5 bases, there was a span of 7 bases. Germline CDR1 and CDR2: SEHNR and FQNEAQ (reference sequence). The CDR3 nucleotides read TGTGCCAGCAGCTTAGACATTGTAGATACGCAGTATTTT. It codes for CASSLDIVDTQYF.

This rearrangement joins TRBV7-3 to TRBJ2-1, with 10 positions matching TRBD1. The CDR3 runs 16 residues. Germline CDR1 is SGHTA and CDR2 is FQGTGA. J lost 4 bases, V lost 7 bases, and 10 bases had no gene match. This CDR3 reads CASNEVGTGVYNEQFF. For the CDR3, the DNA is TGTGCCAGCAACGAAGTAGGGACAGGGGTATACAATGAGCAGTTCTTC. Supplemented by reference TRBV7-3 and TRBJ2-1, the full variable domain reads GAGVSQTPSNKVTEKGKYVELRCDPISGHTALYWYRQSLGQGPEFLIYFQGTGAADDSGLPNDRFFAVRPEGSVSTLKIQRTERGDSAVYLCASNEVGTGVYNEQFFGPGTRLTVL.

V and J are TRBV7-2 and TRBJ2-7, with 7 bases that match TRBD1. V was pared by 3 bases and J by 8 bases, with 13 bases of the junction left unmatched. The V gene's germline CDR1 is SGHTA and CDR2 FQGNSA. The CDR3 spans 15 residues. The CDR3: CASSLGDSSLYQQYF. CDR3 in DNA: TGTGCCAGCAGCTTGGGGGACAGTTCCCTATACCAGCAGTACTTC.

This sequence joins TRBV5-4 and TRBJ2-3; D uncertain. The CDR3 has 14 amino acids. Germline CDR1 reads SGHNT; CDR2 reads YYREEE (reference sequence). V shed 4 bases and J shed 2 bases, with 11 bases lying between them. DNA for the CDR3: TGTGCCAGCAGCCCTAAGGGTTACACAGATACGCAGTATTTT. It specifies CASSPKGYTDTQYF.

The rearrangement links TRBV5-5 to TRBJ1-1; no firm D call. CDR1 and CDR2 from the germline V gene are SGHKS and YYEKEE (reference sequence). Trimming shortened V by 2 bases and J by 0 bases, and 20 bases separated the two germline ends. CDR3 length: 18 amino acids. The chain's CDR3 is CASSLGRHSLRMNTEAFF. The DNA for the CDR3 is TGTGCCAGCAGCTTAGGCCGGCATTCCCTGAGGATGAACACTGAAGCTTTCTTT.

The chain joins TRBV27 to TRBJ2-5; D uncertain. Trimming left V 2 bases short and J 0 bases short, with 7 bases between. Germline V CDR1 and CDR2: MNHEY, SMNVEV (reference sequence). CDR3 length equals 14 residues. The CDR3 loop reads CASSLGPYQETQYF. CDR3 coding DNA: TGTGCCAGCAGTTTAGGGCCGTACCAAGAGACCCAGTACTTC.

The rearrangement joins TRBV5-1 to TRBJ2-5; TRBD2 agrees at 13 bases. Germline loops: CDR1 SGHRS, CDR2 YFSETQ. The CDR3 is 15 residues long. The V gene end was trimmed by 4 bases and the J gene end by 3 bases; junction bases not matched to a gene: 3. The CDR3 region is CASSRTSGSEETQYF. The CDR3 DNA is TGCGCCAGCAGCCGGACTAGCGGGAGTGAAGAGACCCAGTACTTC.